A selection of T cell receptor beta chains follows, all from one sample in a study of shared clonotypes between healthy human individuals. Generated by immunoSEQ multiplex PCR, the TCRdb table keeps only in-frame clones and is missing some. The repertoire holds about 1.5 million clones, approximately 98% seen once, with about 0.45% in the top ten. The sequencing input was naive CD4+ T cells sorted from blood. The origin of the receptors is a man aged 25-45 years in good health. The CDR3 runs from the conserved cysteine through the conserved F or W. D genes are given only for firm matches. Only part of the rows carry a size: once, few, many, or a class if the clone is expanded.

abundance: -
v_gene: TRBV14
j_gene: TRBJ2-7
d_gene: -
CDR3nt: TGTGCCAGCAGCCAAGGCCCAGGGTACGAGCAGTACTTC
CDR3aa: CASSQGPGYEQYF

abundance: -
v_gene: TRBV9
j_gene: TRBJ2-7
d_gene: -
CDR3nt: TGTGCCAGCAGCGTAGCCTCGGGGAACGAGCAGTACTTC
CDR3aa: CASSVASGNEQYF

abundance: -
v_gene: TRBV10-3
j_gene: TRBJ1-2
d_gene: TRBD1
CDR3nt: TGTGCCATCAGTGAGTCGTGGGTATCGACAGGGTTAAGCTATGGCTACACCTTC
CDR3aa: CAISESWVSTGLSYGYTF

abundance: -
v_gene: TRBV20-1
j_gene: TRBJ2-1
d_gene: -
CDR3nt: TGCAGTGCTAGAGGGGGCAATGAGCAGTTCTTC
CDR3aa: CSARGGNEQFF

abundance: -
v_gene: TRBV2
j_gene: TRBJ1-1
d_gene: -
CDR3nt: TGTGCCAGCATGCAAACAACCCCGGGAAGGGGGGGCTGGGACACTGAAGCTTTCTTT
CDR3aa: CASMQTTPGRGGWDTEAFF

abundance: -
v_gene: TRBV6-1
j_gene: TRBJ1-4
d_gene: -
CDR3nt: TGTGCCAGCAGTAACCGGGAAAAACTGTTTTTT
CDR3aa: CASSNREKLFF

abundance: -
v_gene: TRBV7-9
j_gene: TRBJ2-3
d_gene: TRBD2
CDR3nt: TGTGCCAGCAGCTTAGGGACTAGCGGAGATACGCAGTATTTT
CDR3aa: CASSLGTSGDTQYF

abundance: once
v_gene: TRBV11-2
j_gene: TRBJ2-6
d_gene: TRBD1
CDR3nt: TGTGCCAGCAGGCGACAGGGGTCTGGGGCCAACGTCCTGACTTTC
CDR3aa: CASRRQGSGANVLTF

abundance: -
v_gene: TRBV9
j_gene: TRBJ1-4
d_gene: TRBD1
CDR3nt: TGTGCCAGCAGCGCCCACAGGGGTGGGGAAAAACTGTTTTTT
CDR3aa: CASSAHRGGEKLFF

abundance: -
v_gene: TRBV27
j_gene: TRBJ2-7
d_gene: TRBD1
CDR3nt: TGTGCCAGCAGTTTAATCCGACAGGGTGTCTCCGAGCAGTACTTC
CDR3aa: CASSLIRQGVSEQYF

abundance: -
v_gene: TRBV7-9
j_gene: TRBJ1-4
d_gene: -
CDR3nt: TGTGCCAGCAGCTTAGCGGCTGGAACTAATGAAAAACTGTTTTTT
CDR3aa: CASSLAAGTNEKLFF

abundance: -
v_gene: TRBV27
j_gene: TRBJ2-7
d_gene: -
CDR3nt: TGTGCCAGCAGTCCGAGTGGACTTCCCTGGAGAAACGAGCAGTACTTC
CDR3aa: CASSPSGLPWRNEQYF

abundance: -
v_gene: TRBV2
j_gene: TRBJ1-5
d_gene: -
CDR3nt: TGTGCCAGCAGTGGTCAGGTCGGTAGATCCAATCAGCCCCAGCATTTT
CDR3aa: CASSGQVGRSNQPQHF

abundance: -
v_gene: TRBV25-1
j_gene: TRBJ2-5
d_gene: -
CDR3nt: TGTGCCAGCAGTGAATATCCGAACTCTCCTGAAGAGACCCAGTACTTC
CDR3aa: CASSEYPNSPEETQYF

abundance: -
v_gene: TRBV30
j_gene: TRBJ2-2
d_gene: TRBD2
CDR3nt: TGTGCCTGGAGTGTTGTTCGGCAGACTAGCGAGAACACCGGGGAGCTGTTTTTT
CDR3aa: CAWSVVRQTSENTGELFF

abundance: -
v_gene: TRBV5-1
j_gene: TRBJ2-7
d_gene: -
CDR3nt: TGCGCCAGCAGCATGGATCCCCTCTCCTACGAGCAGTACTTC
CDR3aa: CASSMDPLSYEQYF

abundance: -
v_gene: TRBV5-1
j_gene: TRBJ2-5
d_gene: TRBD2
CDR3nt: TGCGCCACTACACTAGCGGGAGTACAAGAGACCCAGTACTTC
CDR3aa: CATTLAGVQETQYF

abundance: once
v_gene: TRBV4-3
j_gene: TRBJ2-1
d_gene: -
CDR3nt: TGCGCCAGCAGCCAAGAACCCCGCCCCGGGAATGAGCAGTTCTTC
CDR3aa: CASSQEPRPGNEQFF

abundance: once
v_gene: TRBV7-3
j_gene: TRBJ1-1
d_gene: -
CDR3nt: TGTGCCAGCAGCTTAGGGGAGGAGGGCACTGAAGCTTTCTTT
CDR3aa: CASSLGEEGTEAFF

abundance: -
v_gene: TRBV6-1
j_gene: TRBJ1-2
d_gene: TRBD1
CDR3nt: TGTGCCAGCAGTGCCCAGGGACAGGGAGGATATGGCTACACCTTC
CDR3aa: CASSAQGQGGYGYTF

abundance: -
v_gene: TRBV9
j_gene: TRBJ2-1
d_gene: TRBD2
CDR3nt: TGTGCCAGCAGCGGGGGCGGGAGGGTCTACAATGAGCAGTTCTTC
CDR3aa: CASSGGGRVYNEQFF

abundance: -
v_gene: TRBV27
j_gene: TRBJ2-7
d_gene: -
CDR3nt: TGTGCCAGCAGACCGGGAGCTAGCTCCTACGAGCAGTACTTC
CDR3aa: CASRPGASSYEQYF

abundance: -
v_gene: TRBV5-4
j_gene: TRBJ1-1
d_gene: -
CDR3nt: TGTGCCAGCAGCTTGGTAGGGAGTACTGAAGCTTTCTTT
CDR3aa: CASSLVGSTEAFF

abundance: -
v_gene: TRBV5-1
j_gene: TRBJ1-4
d_gene: -
CDR3nt: TGCGCCAGCTCTGAGGAGACAGCTAATGAAAAACTGTTTTTT
CDR3aa: CASSEETANEKLFF

abundance: -
v_gene: TRBV14
j_gene: TRBJ2-1
d_gene: -
CDR3nt: TGTGCCAGCAGCCAAGTCAGGGCCAATGAGCAGTTCTTC
CDR3aa: CASSQVRANEQFF

abundance: -
v_gene: TRBV20-1
j_gene: TRBJ2-5
d_gene: -
CDR3nt: TGCAGTGCGGTACTACAAGAGACCCAGTACTTC
CDR3aa: CSAVLQETQYF

abundance: -
v_gene: TRBV10-3
j_gene: TRBJ1-2
d_gene: -
CDR3nt: TGTGCCACCCGGGGAGACAGGTTGGATGGCTACACCTTC
CDR3aa: CATRGDRLDGYTF

abundance: once
v_gene: TRBV7-2
j_gene: TRBJ1-5
d_gene: TRBD1
CDR3nt: TGTGCCAGCAGCTCGACAGGGAATCAGCCCCAGCATTTT
CDR3aa: CASSSTGNQPQHF

abundance: -
v_gene: TRBV7-9
j_gene: TRBJ2-7
d_gene: TRBD2
CDR3nt: TGTGCCAGCACCAAATCTAGCGGAAGCTCCTACGAGCAGTACTTC
CDR3aa: CASTKSSGSSYEQYF

abundance: -
v_gene: TRBV7-9
j_gene: TRBJ2-7
d_gene: TRBD2
CDR3nt: TGTGCCAGCAGCCCCACTAGCGGGAGGAAAGGCTCCTACGAGCAGTACTTC
CDR3aa: CASSPTSGRKGSYEQYF

abundance: -
v_gene: TRBV5-1
j_gene: TRBJ2-5
d_gene: -
CDR3nt: TGCGCCAGCAGCTTGGGTTCCCTACAAGAGACCCAGTACTTC
CDR3aa: CASSLGSLQETQYF

abundance: -
v_gene: TRBV5-1
j_gene: TRBJ1-4
d_gene: -
CDR3nt: TGCGCCAGCAGCTTGAGGGGGATTGAAAAACTGTTTTTT
CDR3aa: CASSLRGIEKLFF

abundance: -
v_gene: TRBV30
j_gene: TRBJ2-7
d_gene: -
CDR3nt: TGTGCCTGGATGTATAGTAACGAGCAGTACTTC
CDR3aa: CAWMYSNEQYF

abundance: once
v_gene: TRBV2
j_gene: TRBJ2-2
d_gene: -
CDR3nt: TGTGCCAGCAGGGAGGAGGGATTCGGGGAGCTGTTTTTT
CDR3aa: CASREEGFGELFF

abundance: -
v_gene: TRBV7-6
j_gene: TRBJ2-2
d_gene: -
CDR3nt: TGTGCCAGCAGCTTAGCGAACAGGGTCGCCGGGGAGCTGTTTTTT
CDR3aa: CASSLANRVAGELFF

abundance: once
v_gene: TRBV9
j_gene: TRBJ2-2
d_gene: TRBD2
CDR3nt: TGTGCCAGCAGCGTAGGGGTAGCGGGAGCCGGGGAGCTGTTTTTT
CDR3aa: CASSVGVAGAGELFF

abundance: -
v_gene: TRBV15
j_gene: TRBJ2-2
d_gene: -
CDR3nt: TGTGCCACCAGCAGGGAGGGAACGAACACCGGGGAGCTGTTTTTT
CDR3aa: CATSREGTNTGELFF

abundance: -
v_gene: TRBV7-6
j_gene: TRBJ1-1
d_gene: -
CDR3nt: TGTGCCAGCAGCACGGACAGAGGCACTGAAGCTTTCTTT
CDR3aa: CASSTDRGTEAFF

abundance: -
v_gene: TRBV5-6
j_gene: TRBJ2-7
d_gene: -
CDR3nt: TGTGCCAGCAGCTTGGGTCGGCAGGCCACCTACGAGCAGTACTTC
CDR3aa: CASSLGRQATYEQYF

abundance: -
v_gene: TRBV4-1
j_gene: TRBJ2-5
d_gene: -
CDR3nt: TGCGCCAGCAGCCTCGGGGCATGGGAGACCCAGTACTTC
CDR3aa: CASSLGAWETQYF

abundance: -
v_gene: TRBV5-1
j_gene: TRBJ1-1
d_gene: -
CDR3nt: TGCGCCAGCAGCTTGGAGGCGGGGGCGGCGGGAACTGAAGCTTTCTTT
CDR3aa: CASSLEAGAAGTEAFF

abundance: -
v_gene: TRBV9
j_gene: TRBJ1-1
d_gene: -
CDR3nt: TGTGCCAGCAGCGTAGCCCAGGGATCCACTGAAGCTTTCTTT
CDR3aa: CASSVAQGSTEAFF

abundance: -
v_gene: TRBV28
j_gene: TRBJ2-1
d_gene: -
CDR3nt: TGTGCCAGCAGGGAAGGCCCCCCTTACAATGAGCAGTTCTTC
CDR3aa: CASREGPPYNEQFF

abundance: -
v_gene: TRBV9
j_gene: TRBJ2-5
d_gene: -
CDR3nt: TGTGCCAGCAGCCCTACTAGTACCCTGCCGGAGACCCAGTACTTC
CDR3aa: CASSPTSTLPETQYF

abundance: -
v_gene: TRBV5-1
j_gene: TRBJ2-2
d_gene: -
CDR3nt: TGCGCCAGCGGGGACACCGCGAACACCGGGGAGCTGTTTTTT
CDR3aa: CASGDTANTGELFF

abundance: -
v_gene: TRBV6-5
j_gene: TRBJ2-7
d_gene: TRBD2
CDR3nt: TGTGCCAGTAGCGGGAGGGGCTACGAGCAGTACTTC
CDR3aa: CASSGRGYEQYF

abundance: -
v_gene: TRBV4-3
j_gene: TRBJ2-1
d_gene: TRBD2
CDR3nt: TGCGCCAGCAGCCAGGTGAGCGGGGCCGCCTACAATGAGCAGTTCTTC
CDR3aa: CASSQVSGAAYNEQFF

abundance: -
v_gene: TRBV18
j_gene: TRBJ1-4
d_gene: -
CDR3nt: TGTGCCAGCTCACCCCTACAGCTTAATGAAAAACTGTTTTTT
CDR3aa: CASSPLQLNEKLFF

abundance: -
v_gene: TRBV5-4
j_gene: TRBJ2-1
d_gene: -
CDR3nt: TGTGCCAGCAGCTTGGCGGTGGGCGCTGAGCAGTTCTTC
CDR3aa: CASSLAVGAEQFF

abundance: -
v_gene: TRBV10-2
j_gene: TRBJ2-1
d_gene: -
CDR3nt: TGCGCCAGCAGTGATCGCAATGAGCAGTTCTTC
CDR3aa: CASSDRNEQFF